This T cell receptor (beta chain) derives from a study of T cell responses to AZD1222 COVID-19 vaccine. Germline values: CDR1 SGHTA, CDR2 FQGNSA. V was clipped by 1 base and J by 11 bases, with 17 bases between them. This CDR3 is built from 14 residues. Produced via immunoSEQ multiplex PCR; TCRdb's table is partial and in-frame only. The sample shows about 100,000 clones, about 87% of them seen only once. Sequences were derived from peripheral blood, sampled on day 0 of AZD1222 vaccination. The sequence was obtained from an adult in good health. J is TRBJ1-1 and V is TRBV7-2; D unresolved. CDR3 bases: TGTGCCAGCAGCTTAGGTAGCCCAATCTGGTGGGCTTTCTTT. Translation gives CASSLGSPIWWAFF. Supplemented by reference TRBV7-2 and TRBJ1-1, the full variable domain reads GAGVSQSPSNKVTEKGKDVELRCDPISGHTALYWYRQSLGQGLEFLIYFQGNSAPDKSGLPSDRFSAERTGGSVSTLTIQRTQQEDSAVYLCASSLGSPIWWAFFGQGTRLTVV.